The 29 T cell receptor beta chains in this list originate from one sample, sequenced in a study of T cell repertoires in cytomegalovirus infection. TCRdb passed the reads through MiXCR, listing each CDR3 protein once. The sample yields roughly 920,000 distinct CDR3 sequences, around 30% seen once. Their recognized antigens are unknown. The sample in question was cultured CD8+ T cells from PBMCs, obtained from culture after CMV antigen stimulation. The origin of the receptors is a human donor in good health (CMV status not recorded). Some clones in this sample may be carry-over from other donors' samples.

This clonotype was counted between two and nine times. The chain employs TRBV2 and TRBJ2-1; 11 positions match TRBD1. CDR1 and CDR2 (germline): SNHLY, FYNNEI. The V gene end was trimmed by 8 bases and the J gene end by 3 bases; junction bases not matched to a gene: 3. CDR3 size: 14 residues. CDR3: CASVGTGGYNEQFF. CDR3 sequence (DNA): TGTGCCAGCGTGGGGACAGGGGGCTACAATGAGCAGTTCTTC.

This chain links TRBV5-1 with TRBJ1-2; unclear D gene. Between the trimmed V and J ends, which lost 3 bases and 1 base, there was a span of 10 bases. The CDR3 is 14 residues long. Germline lookup yields CDR1 SGHRS and CDR2 YFSETQ. The CDR3 DNA reads as TGCGCCAGCAGCTGGTACCGGGGTAACTATGGCTACACCTTC. It is translated as CASSWYRGNYGYTF.

This clonotype was observed a handful of times. CDR3: CASSPRDRGRMNTEAFF. The CDR3, as DNA: TGTGCCAGTAGTCCAAGGGACAGGGGGCGCATGAACACTGAAGCTTTCTTT. This chain uses TRBV19 with TRBJ1-1; 12 positions match TRBD1. This CDR3 spans 17 amino acids. CDR1 and CDR2 (germline): LNHDA, SQIVND (reference sequence). The junction had 7 bases not matched to a gene; V was cut back by 5 bases and J by 0 bases.

The sample holds many counts of this clonotype. The chain employs TRBV12-3 or TRBV12-4 and TRBJ2-7; tentative D call: TRBD1 (6 bases). The CDR3 extends over 15 amino acids. The ends were cut back, 6 bases at V and 9 bases at J, with 24 bases in the middle. The CDR3: CASSPLPGHPLGQYF. The CDR3 region has the DNA TGTGCCAGCAGCCCCCTACCGGGACACCCCTTAGGGCAGTACTTC.

At least ten counts were recorded for this clonotype. The chain couples TRBV6-5 to TRBJ2-2; D is unresolved. Germline lookup yields CDR1 MNHEY and CDR2 SVGAGI. V was cut by 3 bases and J by 5 bases, with 13 bases left in between. The CDR3 has 15 amino acids. The CDR3 nucleotides read TGTGCCAGCAGTTATATACGGCTACGGACCGGGGAGCTGTTTTTT. Residues: CASSYIRLRTGELFF.

The chain recombines TRBV2 with TRBJ2-5; 9 bases are a match to TRBD2. The CDR3 has 11 amino acids. Looked up from germline, CDR1 is SNHLY and CDR2 is FYNNEI. In nucleotides, the CDR3 is TGTGTAAGCGGGGGGCCAGAGACCCAGTACTTC. This encodes CVSGGPETQYF.

The chain couples TRBV12-3 or TRBV12-4 to TRBJ2-3, with 11 bases fitting TRBD2. This CDR3 has 16 amino acids. V gave up 5 bases and J gave up 5 bases; unmatched junction bases: 9. CDR3 in amino acids: CASSTLLAGGGDTQYF. CDR3 nucleotides: TGTGCCAGCAGTACCCTTCTAGCGGGGGGAGGAGATACGCAGTATTTT.

J is TRBJ1-1 and V is TRBV9; D not certain. Germline V CDR1 and CDR2: SGDLS, YYNGEE. V was trimmed by 0 bases and J by 0 bases, leaving 12 bases between them. There are 16 residues in the CDR3. As DNA, the CDR3 is TGTGCCAGCAGCGTAGGCGGATATATCATGAACACTGAAGCTTTCTTT. This sequence encodes CASSVGGYIMNTEAFF.

The chain joins TRBV4-1 to TRBJ2-3, with D unclear. The CDR3 runs to 12 residues. V gave up 1 base and J gave up 6 bases, with 5 bases separating them. Germline V gene lookup returns CDR1 MGHRA and CDR2 YSYEKL. CDR3 sequence: CASSQVRDTQYF. The CDR3 DNA reads as TGCGCCAGCAGCCAAGTAAGGGATACGCAGTATTTT.

The V gene is TRBV6-6, the J gene TRBJ2-5, with D perhaps TRBD2 (6 bases). V lost 4 bases and J lost 1, with 10 bases in between. The CDR3 runs to 14 residues. Germline CDR1 MNHNY, CDR2 SVGAGI (reference sequence). The CDR3 coding sequence is TGTGCCAGCAGTTTGCGGGGCGTCCAAGAGACCCAGTACTTC. Protein: CASSLRGVQETQYF.

This clonotype was counted between two and nine times. The chain joins TRBV6-1 to TRBJ2-7; either TRBD1 or TRBD2 may supply D (5 bases each). V dropped 5 bases and J dropped 0 bases, with 17 bases sitting between them. The CDR3 length is 16 residues. Germline-derived CDR1 and CDR2 are MNHNS and SASEGT. The CDR3 loop reads CASSHPGRDGSYEQYV. The CDR3 DNA follows: TGTGCCAGCAGTCACCCAGGTAGGGACGGCTCCTACGAGCAGTACGTC.

This clonotype occurred many times. The V gene is TRBV6-1, the J gene TRBJ2-1; no firm D call. CDR1 and CDR2 from the germline V gene are MNHNS and SASEGT. This CDR3 spans 18 amino acids. V dropped 5 bases and J dropped 0 bases, with 20 bases sitting between them. CDR3 amino acids: CASSLKAVRKSSYNEQFF. The CDR3 DNA reads TGTGCCAGCAGTCTAAAAGCAGTTAGGAAGAGCTCCTACAATGAGCAGTTCTTC.

This rearrangement joins TRBV6-2 or TRBV6-3 to TRBJ2-1, with 10 bases that match TRBD1. The CDR3 has 15 residues. The germline gives CDR1 MNHEY, CDR2 SVGEGT. Trimming at V came to 6 bases and at J to 6 bases, leaving 8 bases not matched to a gene. The CDR3 DNA reads as TGTGCCAGCAGAGTGACAGGGGGCTTCGGCAATGAGCAGTTCTTC. This codes for CASRVTGGFGNEQFF.

The chain uses TRBV7-9 and TRBJ2-7; D remains ambiguous. This CDR3 has 16 amino acids. V was shortened by 1 base and J by 7 bases, with 20 bases between the two germline ends. Per the germline V gene, CDR1 is SEHNR and CDR2 is FQNEAQ (reference sequence). The chain's CDR3 is CASSLVGARIPWEQYF. CDR3 bases: TGTGCCAGCAGCTTAGTGGGTGCCAGAATCCCTTGGGAGCAGTACTTC.

The sample holds one count of this clonotype. V is TRBV27 and J is TRBJ2-7, with 9 nucleotides matching TRBD1. Germline lookup yields CDR1 MNHEY and CDR2 SMNVEV (reference sequence). The CDR3 has 15 amino acids. Germline trimming cut 5 bases from V and 3 bases from J; bases unmatched to any gene: 8. The CDR3 sequence is CASSVHRGLSYEQYV. The DNA for the CDR3 is TGTGCCAGCAGTGTACACAGGGGGCTGAGCTACGAGCAGTACGTC.

CDR3 nucleotide sequence: TGTGCCAGCAAACAGGGTTTCGGTCAGCCCCAGCATTTT. It codes for CASKQGFGQPQHF. The chain couples TRBV6-1 to TRBJ1-5, with a weak D call TRBD1 (6 bases). CDR1 MNHNS and CDR2 SASEGT come from the germline V gene. The CDR3 consists of 13 residues. The V gene lost 7 bases and the J gene lost 6 bases, with 13 bases spanning the gap.

This rearrangement joins TRBV28 to TRBJ2-7; the D gene is possibly TRBD1 (6 bases). The V and J ends lost 4 bases and 2 bases respectively, with 15 bases between them. The CDR3 is 15 amino acids. From germline, CDR1 is MDHEN and CDR2 SYDVKM. CDR3 region: CASSSGHLDPYEQYV. The CDR3 nucleotides read TGTGCCAGCAGTTCGGGACATCTTGATCCCTACGAGCAGTACGTC.

This clonotype showed up just a few times. V is TRBV12-3 or TRBV12-4 and J is TRBJ2-2, with TRBD2 matching 8 bases. This CDR3 has 17 residues. The V gene end was trimmed by 6 bases and the J gene end by 8 bases; junction bases not matched to a gene: 17. The CDR3 DNA follows: TGTGCCAGCAGCTACCTTGCTCGGGGGGGCGAGTATGGGGAGCTGTTTTTT. It encodes CASSYLARGGEYGELFF.

This clonotype was seen a few times. The CDR3 reads CSAEPRGYGYTF. DNA of the CDR3: TGCAGCGCCGAACCTCGGGGGTATGGCTACACCTTC. The chain carries TRBV29-1 and TRBJ1-2; possibly TRBD1 for D (5 bases). V was pared by 7 bases and J by 5 bases, with 14 bases between. CDR3 length: 12 amino acids. The germline CDR1 and CDR2 sequences are SQVTM and ANQGSEA.

Only a few counts were recorded for this clonotype. The J gene is TRBJ2-1, the V gene TRBV7-9, with TRBD2 as a possible D gene (5 bases). The CDR3 has 11 amino acids. Trimming shortened V by 11 bases and J by 6 bases, and 11 bases separated the two germline ends. Looked up from germline, CDR1 is SEHNR and CDR2 is FQNEAQ (reference sequence). CDR3 amino acids: CAGSGRNEQFF. In DNA, the CDR3 is TGTGCCGGGAGTGGCCGCAATGAGCAGTTCTTC.

The chain has TRBV6-6 and TRBJ2-7; D is uncertain. CDR1 and CDR2 from the germline V gene are MNHNY and SVGAGI (reference sequence). The CDR3 extends over 12 amino acids. This CDR3 is CANSVPPREQYV. For the CDR3, the DNA is TGTGCCAACAGTGTGCCTCCTAGAGAGCAGTACGTC.

J is TRBJ2-5 and V is TRBV5-1; D not certain. V gave up 3 bases and J gave up 0 bases, with 18 bases separating them. Germline values: CDR1 SGHRS, CDR2 YFSETQ. The CDR3 runs 17 residues. CDR3 DNA: TGCGCCAGCAGCTCTACTCCAGGAGCTAGGTACCAAGAGACCCAGTACTTC. Amino acids: CASSSTPGARYQETQYF. Full variable domain (outside the CDR3, taken from reference TRBV5-1 and TRBJ2-5): KAGVTQTPRYLIKTRGQQVTLSCSPISGHRSVSWYQQTPGQGLQFLFEYFSETQRNKGNFPGRFSGRQFSNSRSEMNVSTLELGDSALYLCASSSTPGARYQETQYFGPGTRLLVL.

V and J are TRBV27 and TRBJ1-3; 8 bases fit TRBD1. V was pared by 3 bases and J by 3 bases, with 13 bases of the junction left unmatched. The V gene's germline CDR1 is MNHEY and CDR2 SMNVEV (reference sequence). This CDR3 region has 18 residues. The CDR3 coding sequence is TGTGCCAGCAGTTTCAGTCGCCCCTTGACAGGGGTTGGAAACACCATATATTTT. This sequence encodes CASSFSRPLTGVGNTIYF.

This clonotype occurred a few times. The chain links TRBV19 to TRBJ2-1; TRBD2 matches 8 bases. Germline V lookup: CDR1 LNHDA, CDR2 SQIVND (reference sequence). The CDR3 contains 16 residues. With 6 bases clipped from V and 2 bases from J, the junction kept 9 bases outside the gene matches. CDR3 sequence reads: CASRPGGALTYNEQFF. The CDR3 DNA reads TGTGCCAGTAGACCCGGGGGGGCACTCACCTACAATGAGCAGTTCTTC.

The V and J genes are TRBV6-5 and TRBJ1-2, with a tentative D call TRBD1 (5 bases). Trimming took off 7 bases at V and 7 bases at J, with 19 bases between the two ends. Looked up from germline, CDR1 is MNHEY and CDR2 is SVGAGI. This CDR3 spans 14 amino acids. The CDR3 region has the DNA TGTGCCAGCACCCCCATGGGGGGATCGGGTGGCTACACCTTC. Translated, it gives CASTPMGGSGGYTF.

In this sample, this clonotype turned up a few times. This chain links TRBV6-1 with TRBJ2-5, with 10 positions matching TRBD2. With 6 bases clipped from V and 2 bases from J, the junction kept 6 bases outside the gene matches. The germline V gene has CDR1 MNHNS and CDR2 SASEGT. The CDR3 length is 15 residues. The CDR3 DNA reads TGTGCCAGCAGGTTCCCGACTAGCGGGCAAGAGACCCAGTACTTC. Its translation is CASRFPTSGQETQYF.

The table lists this clonotype with many counts. This sequence joins TRBV7-2 and TRBJ2-7, with D tentatively TRBD2 (6 bases). This CDR3 has 15 residues. V was clipped by 6 bases and J by 5 bases, with 20 bases between them. In germline, CDR1 is SGHTA, CDR2 FQGNSA. The CDR3 region is CASSLSGPSGDEQYF. The CDR3 coding sequence is TGTGCCAGCAGTTTATCGGGCCCCTCGGGGGACGAGCAGTACTTC.

This clonotype turned up a few times. The chain has TRBV7-9 and TRBJ1-2; unclear D gene. The CDR3 sequence is 15 residues long. V lost 1 base and J lost 0, with 9 bases in between. Germline values: CDR1 SEHNR, CDR2 FQNEAQ (reference sequence). CDR3 residues: CASSLDSPANYGYTF. The CDR3 DNA reads TGTGCCAGCAGCTTAGACTCACCAGCTAACTATGGCTACACCTTC.

The rearrangement links TRBV13 to TRBJ1-4, with TRBD1 matching over 7 bases. Losses at the gene ends were 4 bases for V and 5 bases for J; bases not matched to a gene: 1. CDR3 length: 13 amino acids. The germline V gene has CDR1 PRHDT and CDR2 FYEKMQ (reference sequence). CDR3 residues: CASSYRGNEKLFF. The CDR3 DNA follows: TGTGCCAGCAGCTACAGGGGAAATGAAAAACTGTTTTTT. Looking up the rest from reference TRBV13 and TRBJ1-4 gives the full variable domain: AAGVIQSPRHLIKEKRETATLKCYPIPRHDTVYWYQQGPGQDPQFLISFYEKMQSDKGSIPDRFSAQQFSDYHSELNMSSLELGDSALYFCASSYRGNEKLFFGSGTQLSVL.